This TCR beta chain is from a study of blood T cell repertoires in COVID-19. Study background: The samples span acute and convalescent COVID-19 from the United States, Italy and Spain. PBMCs, B-cell-depleted T cells, or T cells provided the cDNA or gDNA that made up the material.

Study processing details: Reference gene primer amplification yielded estimated nucleated cell counts. Sequencing was performed with immunoSEQ multiplex PCR; in TCRdb, only in-frame clones are kept and a portion is missing. The V and J calls and clone size come from that table; D and trimming were worked out from the DNA. The sample shows some 180,000 clones, 84% of them seen only once. The table lists this clone with a count of one. The germline gives CDR1 MNHEY, CDR2 SVGAGI. The CDR3 totals 15 residues. V shed 4 bases, J shed 5 bases, and the junction held 10 bases outside the gene matches. The sample consisted of peripheral blood. This sequence was found in a man between 65 and 79 years old with active or convalescent COVID-19. The chain joins TRBV6-5 to TRBJ2-5; TRBD1 agrees at 7 bases. The CDR3 reads CASSSRTGSMETQYF. The DNA for the CDR3 is TGTGCCAGCAGTTCCCGGACAGGCTCCATGGAGACCCAGTACTTC.